The text below deals with one TCR beta chain. The source of the sample is a study of blood T cell repertoires in COVID-19. Study details: Spain, Italy and the United States supplied samples that represented acute and convalescent COVID-19. In each case, the material was cDNA or gDNA derived from T cells, B-cell-depleted T cells, or PBMCs.

Original analysis: Reference gene primer amplification gave estimated nucleated cell counts. Here immunoSEQ multiplex PCR was the method, and the copy in TCRdb shows in-frame clones only, minus some. V, J and clone size reflect that table, while D and trimming were determined from the DNA. Of under 300,000 clones listed, around 88% are singletons. Sequenced material: peripheral blood. The receptor was derived from a man aged 80 or over with acute or convalescent COVID-19.

CDR3 nucleotides: TGTGCCAGCAGCCGACCCGGGGGCTACGAGCAGTACTTC. It is translated as CASSRPGGYEQYF. The chain links TRBV6-6 to TRBJ2-7; a possible D gene is TRBD2 (6 bases). V lost 6 bases and J 3 bases, leaving 12 bases between the germline ends. The CDR3 consists of 13 residues. In germline, CDR1 is MNHNY, CDR2 SVGAGI (reference sequence).